The 31 T cell receptor beta chains below come from one sample, sequenced in a study of T cell changes during pregnancy in multiple sclerosis. Clones were sequenced by immunoSEQ multiplex PCR, and TCRdb holds only the in-frame ones, with some missing. The top ten clones hold 0.95% to 1.5% of a sample with some 55,000 clones, more than 85% of them seen once. Sequencing was performed on peripheral blood, taken after pregnancy. These receptors originate from a female donor in good health, enrolled as a control in a pregnancy study.

This rearrangement joins TRBV18 to TRBJ1-3, with 9 nucleotides matching TRBD1. V lost 6 bases, J lost 4 bases, and 4 bases stayed unmatched. Germline CDR1 KGHSH, CDR2 LQKENI. The CDR3 length is 14 residues. This chain's CDR3 is CASSLDRGGNTIYF. As DNA, the CDR3 is TGTGCCAGCTCTCTGGACAGGGGCGGAAACACCATATATTTT. Together with reference TRBV18 and TRBJ1-3, the CDR3 gives the full variable domain: NAGVMQNPRHLVRRRGQEARLRCSPMKGHSHVYWYRQLPEEGLKFMVYLQKENIIDESGMPKERFSAEFPKEGPSILRIQQVVRGDSAAYFCASSLDRGGNTIYFGEGSWLTVV.

The chain couples TRBV19 to TRBJ2-2; D is ambiguous. CDR1 is LNHDA and CDR2 is SQIVND in the germline V gene (reference sequence). V lost 7 bases to trimming and J lost 5 bases, with 8 bases between them. The CDR3 is 12 residues long. The CDR3 region is CASTVRTGELFF. CDR3 coding DNA: TGTGCCAGTACGGTGCGAACCGGGGAGCTGTTTTTT. Filled out from reference TRBV19 and TRBJ2-2, the complete variable domain reads DGGITQSPKYLFRKEGQNVTLSCEQNLNHDAMYWYRQDPGQGLRLIYYSQIVNDFQKGDIAEGYSVSREKKESFPLTVTSAQKNPTAFYLCASTVRTGELFFGEGSRLTVL.

V and J are TRBV2 and TRBJ2-3, with a tentative D call TRBD2 (6 bases). The CDR3 covers 15 residues. CDR1 and CDR2 from the germline V gene are SNHLY and FYNNEI. V was cut by 3 bases and J by 5 bases, with 15 bases left in between. CDR3 coding DNA: TGTGCCAGCAGTGACCCCCTAGGAGGGAAAGATACGCAGTATTTT. Protein: CASSDPLGGKDTQYF.

CDR3: CASSPASGDGYTF. For the CDR3, the DNA is TGTGCCAGCTCACCGGCGAGCGGTGATGGCTACACCTTC. V gene TRBV18 combines with J gene TRBJ1-2; no reliable D call. V was clipped by 3 bases and J by 6 bases, with 11 bases between them. This CDR3 has 13 amino acids. The germline V gene encodes CDR1 KGHSH and CDR2 LQKENI.

This sequence joins TRBV5-1 and TRBJ2-7; 9 nucleotides line up with TRBD1. V trimming: 9 bases; J trimming: 6 bases; junction bases outside the gene matches: 7. The CDR3 contains 12 residues. Germline assignment: CDR1 SGHRS and CDR2 YFSETQ. In nucleotides, the CDR3 is TGCGCCACTAACAGGGGGCACGGCGAGCAGTACTTC. It encodes CATNRGHGEQYF.

J is TRBJ2-2 and V is TRBV5-6, with 7 bases that match TRBD1. CDR1 is SGHDT, CDR2 YYEEEE, per germline. The CDR3 length is 16 residues. V dropped 0 bases and J dropped 0; count of bases not matched to a gene: 2. For the CDR3, the DNA is TGTGCCAGCAGCTTGGCGCAGGGGGCGAACACCGGGGAGCTGTTTTTT. This translates into CASSLAQGANTGELFF.

This clone was recorded a few times. The chain recombines TRBV2 with TRBJ2-2, with TRBD1 matching 7 bases. The CDR3 extends over 14 amino acids. V shed 6 bases, J shed 2 bases, and the junction held 3 bases outside the gene matches. Germline V lookup: CDR1 SNHLY, CDR2 FYNNEI. CDR3 protein: CASRGTANTGELFF. In DNA, the CDR3 is TGTGCCAGCAGGGGGACAGCTAACACCGGGGAGCTGTTTTTT.

The genes are TRBV19 and TRBJ2-6; D is undetermined. There are 15 residues in the CDR3. V lost 6 bases and J lost 0, with 9 bases in between. CDR1 and CDR2 from the germline V gene are LNHDA and SQIVND (reference sequence). This CDR3 is CASRKRSSGANVLTF. For the CDR3, the DNA is TGTGCCAGTAGGAAACGGAGCTCTGGGGCCAACGTCCTGACTTTC.

The rearrangement uses TRBV7-9 and TRBJ2-7; the match to TRBD1 covers 10 bases. Germline V lookup: CDR1 SEHNR, CDR2 FQNEAQ (reference sequence). V shed 5 bases, J shed 5 bases, and the junction held 12 bases outside the gene matches. The CDR3 is made up of 16 amino acids. This CDR3 is CASSLDPGQGTHEQYF. CDR3 nucleotides: TGTGCCAGCAGCCTCGACCCGGGACAGGGGACCCACGAGCAGTACTTC.

The J gene is TRBJ2-4, the V gene TRBV19; perhaps TRBD1 as D (5 bases). CDR1 and CDR2 from the germline V gene are LNHDA and SQIVND (reference sequence). V lost 7 bases and J 10 bases, leaving 23 bases between the germline ends. The CDR3 length is 15 residues. The CDR3 coding sequence is TGTGCCAGTACCGATGGCTGGGGCGGTAGGATGATTCAGTACTTC. Translated: CASTDGWGGRMIQYF.

This chain's CDR3 is CASGRNQPQHF. The CDR3 DNA reads as TGTGCCAGCGGGCGCAATCAGCCCCAGCATTTT. This chain uses TRBV7-9 with TRBJ1-5, with D hard to call. V lost 8 bases and J 2 bases, leaving 4 bases between the germline ends. CDR3 length: 11 amino acids. Germline-derived CDR1 and CDR2 are SEHNR and FQNEAQ (reference sequence).

The chain has TRBV6-1 and TRBJ2-1, with TRBD2 identical over 7 bases. CDR3 length: 14 amino acids. V lost 4 bases, J lost 6 bases, and 6 bases stayed unmatched. Looked up from germline, CDR1 is MNHNS and CDR2 is SASEGT. CDR3 residues: CASSVIAGVNEQFF. The CDR3, as DNA: TGTGCCAGCAGTGTCATCGCGGGGGTCAATGAGCAGTTCTTC.

The CDR3 reads CASSLYGDSNQPQHF. The DNA of the CDR3 is TGTGCCAGCAGTTTATACGGGGATAGCAATCAGCCCCAGCATTTT. This chain uses TRBV27 with TRBJ1-5, with D hard to call. Trimming took off 1 base at V and 0 bases at J, with 7 bases between the two ends. This CDR3 has 15 residues. Germline-derived CDR1 and CDR2 are MNHEY and SMNVEV (reference sequence).

The V call is TRBV9, the J call TRBJ2-2; 8 bases fit TRBD1. The V gene's germline CDR1 is SGDLS and CDR2 YYNGEE. This CDR3 contains 16 residues. V shed 0 bases, J shed 0 bases, and the junction held 1 base outside the gene matches. The CDR3 DNA is TGTGCCAGCAGCGTAGGACAGGGGCCGAACACCGGGGAGCTGTTTTTT. Translated, it gives CASSVGQGPNTGELFF.

The chain carries TRBV7-8 and TRBJ1-5, with no clear D. V lost 1 base to trimming and J lost 3 bases, with 4 bases between them. Germline lookup yields CDR1 SGHVS and CDR2 FQNEAQ. The CDR3 runs 13 residues. This CDR3 reads CASSLGHNQPQHF. The CDR3 DNA reads TGTGCCAGCAGCTTAGGACACAATCAGCCCCAGCATTTT.

V is TRBV25-1 and J is TRBJ2-1, with TRBD1 as a possible D gene (5 bases). V lost 7 bases, J lost 8 bases, and 15 bases lay in between. The CDR3 runs to 13 residues. Germline V gene lookup returns CDR1 MGHDK and CDR2 SYGVNS. DNA for the CDR3: TGTGCCAGCACCCTCTCCAGGGCGCATGAGCAGTTCTTC. Translation: CASTLSRAHEQFF.

The V gene is TRBV11-2, the J gene TRBJ1-6; perhaps TRBD1 as D (6 bases). The CDR3 contains 17 residues. Germline CDR1 reads SGHAT; CDR2 reads FQNNGV. With 3 bases removed from V and 1 base from J, the gap between germline ends came to 13 bases. CDR3 residues: CASSFTQGQSYNSPLHF. As DNA, the CDR3 is TGTGCCAGCAGCTTCACCCAGGGGCAGTCCTATAATTCACCCCTCCACTTT. The full variable domain, in which reference TRBV11-2 and TRBJ1-6 provide the parts outside the CDR3, is EAGVAQSPRYKIIEKRQSVAFWCNPISGHATLYWYQQILGQGPKLLIQFQNNGVVDDSQLPKDRFSAERLKGVDSTLKIQPAKLEDSAVYLCASSFTQGQSYNSPLHFGNGTRLTVT.

The gene calls are TRBV6-1 and TRBJ2-5; 14 positions agree with TRBD2. CDR3 length: 15 residues. Germline V gene sequence: CDR1 MNHNS, CDR2 SASEGT. Trimming removed 3 bases from V and 4 bases from J; junction bases left unmatched: 1. As DNA, the CDR3 is TGTGCCAGCAGTGAGACTAGCGGGGGGGCAGAGACCCAGTACTTC. Translating gives CASSETSGGAETQYF.

The genes are TRBV5-6 and TRBJ1-1; perhaps TRBD1 as D (5 bases). CDR1 SGHDT and CDR2 YYEEEE come from the germline V gene. Trimming pared 2 bases from V and 5 bases from J, leaving 16 bases between. The CDR3 runs 15 residues. The CDR3 loop reads CASSLRGGLVTEAFF. The CDR3, as DNA: TGTGCCAGCAGCTTAAGGGGAGGTTTGGTAACTGAAGCTTTCTTT.

V gene TRBV12-5 combines with J gene TRBJ1-1; D is unresolved. Germline V lookup: CDR1 LGHNT, CDR2 FRNRAP. CDR3 length: 11 amino acids. CDR3 sequence reads: CDSRRKTEAFF. The CDR3 DNA reads TGTGATTCGAGGCGCAAAACTGAAGCTTTCTTT.

This sequence joins TRBV12-5 and TRBJ2-1, with D maybe TRBD2 (6 bases). The CDR3 consists of 14 residues. V lost 5 bases to trimming and J lost 9 bases, with 17 bases between them. Germline V gives CDR1 LGHNT, CDR2 FRNRAP. This CDR3 is CASGPMPVGGEQFF. CDR3 nucleotide sequence: TGTGCTAGTGGTCCTATGCCTGTGGGGGGTGAGCAGTTCTTC. Combining the CDR3 with reference TRBV12-5 and TRBJ2-1 gives the whole variable domain DARVTQTPRHKVTEMGQEVTMRCQPILGHNTVFWYRQTMMQGLELLAYFRNRAPLDDSGMPKDRFSAEMPDATLATLKIQPSEPRDSAVYFCASGPMPVGGEQFFGPGTRLTVL.

CDR3 residues: CASSRRQGFPYEQYF. The CDR3 DNA reads as TGTGCCAGCAGCCGGCGACAGGGGTTTCCCTACGAGCAGTACTTC. This rearrangement joins TRBV6-5 to TRBJ2-7; 8 positions agree with TRBD1. This CDR3 region has 15 residues. V trimming: 6 bases; J trimming: 2 bases; junction bases outside the gene matches: 9. The germline CDR1 and CDR2 sequences are MNHEY and SVGAGI.

The chain links TRBV6-4 to TRBJ2-1; D gene ambiguous. Trimming pared 4 bases from V and 5 bases from J, leaving 9 bases between. The CDR3 runs to 13 residues. Germline CDR1 is MRHNA and CDR2 is SNTAGT. The CDR3 bases are TGTGCCAGCAGTGCCCCACGGGACAATGAGCAGTTCTTC. It encodes CASSAPRDNEQFF.

The gene calls are TRBV5-1 and TRBJ2-2; the match to TRBD2 covers 8 bases. CDR1 and CDR2 from the germline V gene are SGHRS and YFSETQ. The CDR3 contains 16 residues. The V and J ends lost 4 bases and 1 base, in that order; junction bases with no gene match: 6. Here the CDR3 reads CASSPLLAGNTGELFF. DNA of the CDR3: TGCGCCAGCAGCCCCCTTCTAGCGGGGAACACCGGGGAGCTGTTTTTT.

J is TRBJ2-2 and V is TRBV28, with D hard to call. The CDR3 totals 13 residues. Germline-derived CDR1 and CDR2 are MDHEN and SYDVKM. Deletions cut 1 base from V and 6 bases from J, with 6 bases between. CDR3 protein: CASSLSGAGELFF. The CDR3 nucleotides read TGTGCCAGCAGTTTATCGGGTGCCGGGGAGCTGTTTTTT.

The chain has TRBV5-6 and TRBJ1-5; a weak D match, TRBD1 (5 bases). Germline V CDR1 and CDR2: SGHDT, YYEEEE. V was clipped by 0 bases and J by 10 bases, with 14 bases between them. CDR3 length: 14 amino acids. CDR3 nucleotides: TGTGCCAGCAGCTTGGGTATGGGTGGGGCACCCCAGCATTTT. As protein: CASSLGMGGAPQHF.

The J gene is TRBJ1-4, the V gene TRBV5-1, with D uncertain. CDR1 and CDR2 (germline): SGHRS, YFSETQ. V lost 4 bases, J lost 2 bases, and 12 bases lay in between. The CDR3 runs 15 residues. The CDR3: CASSAGRETNEKLFF. The CDR3 nucleotides are TGCGCCAGCAGCGCAGGACGGGAGACTAATGAAAAACTGTTTTTT.

The chain's CDR3 is CASSYGSGSGEKLFF. CDR3 DNA: TGTGCCAGCAGTTACGGATCAGGGTCCGGTGAAAAACTGTTTTTT. The J gene is TRBJ1-4, the V gene TRBV6-5; tentatively, D is TRBD1 (5 bases). The V gene lost 2 bases and the J gene lost 7 bases, with 14 bases spanning the gap. Germline assignment: CDR1 MNHEY and CDR2 SVGAGI. The CDR3 extends over 15 amino acids.

This clone has a handful of counts. V usage is TRBV18 and J usage is TRBJ1-1; maybe TRBD1 (6 bases). V lost 6 bases and J lost 11, with 16 bases in between. Germline values: CDR1 KGHSH, CDR2 LQKENI. The CDR3 contains 12 residues. The CDR3 protein is CASSSDRQGAFF. In DNA form, the CDR3 reads TGTGCCAGCTCCTCGGACAGACAAGGGGCTTTCTTT.

The chain has TRBV7-6 and TRBJ2-1; unclear D gene. CDR1 is SGHVS, CDR2 FNYEAQ, per germline. CDR3 length equals 13 residues. V was pared by 2 bases and J by 3 bases, with 5 bases between. The CDR3 DNA reads TGTGCCAGCAGCTTAAATAGCTACAATGAGCAGTTCTTC. This translates into CASSLNSYNEQFF.

The V gene is TRBV28, the J gene TRBJ1-2; D gene ambiguous. CDR3 length: 16 amino acids. Trimming stripped 6 bases from V and 5 bases from J, with 22 bases between. Per the germline V gene, CDR1 is MDHEN and CDR2 is SYDVKM. The DNA of the CDR3 is TGTGCCAGCAGCCCGACGGGGTCTCTTAATGTATATGGCTACACCTTC. It is translated as CASSPTGSLNVYGYTF.